This T cell receptor beta chain comes out of a study of cytotoxic CD8 clonotypes in ibrutinib-treated CLL. Regarding the study as a whole: Clonotypes that were public were uncommon, and they contracted or stayed stable on treatment. Clonality (at baseline) was higher than in age-matched healthy donors and tracked circulating CD8+ T-cell counts.

Germline V gene data show CDR1 as MNHNY and CDR2 as SVGAGI (reference sequence). The V gene lost 7 bases and the J gene lost 2 bases, with 14 bases spanning the gap. The CDR3 runs 15 residues. Around 2 micrograms of genomic DNA (from cryopreserved PBMCs) were used for TCR beta libraries. Data came from immunoSEQ multiplex PCR; TCRdb stores just in-frame clones and leaves some out. The sample yields about 84,000 clones, around 84% seen once. About this clone: Its antigen remains unknown.

This receptor was obtained from a human donor with chronic lymphocytic leukemia. V is TRBV6-6 and J is TRBJ1-4; TRBD1 might be the D (5 bases). The input for sequencing was PBMCs, taken before ibrutinib treatment. The CDR3 is CASTSGGSTNEKLFF. As DNA, the CDR3 is TGTGCCAGCACCAGTGGGGGATCGACTAATGAAAAACTGTTTTTT.